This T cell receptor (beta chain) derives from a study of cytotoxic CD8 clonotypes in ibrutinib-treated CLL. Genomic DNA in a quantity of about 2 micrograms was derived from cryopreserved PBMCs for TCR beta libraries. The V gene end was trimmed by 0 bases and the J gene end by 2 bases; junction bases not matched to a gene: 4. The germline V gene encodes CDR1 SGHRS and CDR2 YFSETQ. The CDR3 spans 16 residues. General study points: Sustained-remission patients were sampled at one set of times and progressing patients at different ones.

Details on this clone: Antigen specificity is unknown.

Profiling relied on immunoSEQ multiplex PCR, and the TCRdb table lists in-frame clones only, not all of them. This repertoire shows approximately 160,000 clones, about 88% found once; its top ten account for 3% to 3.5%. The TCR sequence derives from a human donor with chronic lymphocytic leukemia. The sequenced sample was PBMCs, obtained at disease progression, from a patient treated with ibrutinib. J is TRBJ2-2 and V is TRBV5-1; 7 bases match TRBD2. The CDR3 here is CASSLAASGNTGELFF. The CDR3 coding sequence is TGCGCCAGCAGCTTGGCGGCTAGCGGCAACACCGGGGAGCTGTTTTTT.